The next 32 T cell receptor beta chains were all read from a single sample in a study of cytomegalovirus exposure and HLA in healthy donors. The protocol was immunoSEQ multiplex PCR, while the TCRdb copy is restricted to in-frame clones and leaves out a portion. The table shows about 49,000 clones, with over 85% occurring only once. Sequenced sample: PBMCs. The receptors were gathered from a woman aged 18-29 years in good health and CMV-seropositive.

This clone was seen a single time. The chain is built from TRBV27 and TRBJ1-5; D perhaps matches TRBD1 (6 bases). Germline lookup yields CDR1 MNHEY and CDR2 SMNVEV (reference sequence). Trimming removed 2 bases from V and 3 bases from J, with 14 bases in between. The CDR3 is 16 residues long. The CDR3 region is CASSLGGAGSNQPQHF. The CDR3 nucleotides are TGTGCCAGCAGTTTAGGGGGGGCAGGGTCCAATCAGCCCCAGCATTTT.

V is TRBV4-2 and J is TRBJ2-1; possibly TRBD2 for D (5 bases). This CDR3 spans 12 amino acids. The germline V gene has CDR1 LGHNA and CDR2 YNFKEQ. V was shortened by 1 base and J by 7 bases, with 5 bases between the two germline ends. CDR3 protein: CASSQGGNEQFF. The DNA for the CDR3 is TGTGCCAGCAGCCAAGGCGGGAATGAGCAGTTCTTC.

This clone was detected a few times. The rearrangement joins TRBV6-1 to TRBJ2-7; the match to TRBD1 covers 8 bases. Trimming cost V 1 base and J 1 base; bases outside gene matches: 3. CDR3 length: 15 amino acids. CDR1 and CDR2 (germline): MNHNS, SASEGT. The CDR3 protein is CASSEDTGGSYEQYF. The CDR3 region has the DNA TGTGCCAGCAGTGAAGACACAGGGGGGTCCTACGAGCAGTACTTC.

The chain joins TRBV7-2 to TRBJ2-7; TRBD2 matches 10 bases. This CDR3 is built from 14 residues. Trimming at V came to 5 bases and at J to 8 bases, leaving 9 bases not matched to a gene. Germline lookup yields CDR1 SGHTA and CDR2 FQGNSA. This CDR3 is CASSMTSGPTKQYF. The CDR3 DNA follows: TGTGCCAGCAGCATGACTAGCGGGCCGACCAAGCAGTACTTC.

The genes are TRBV5-4 and TRBJ2-7; 11 nucleotides align to TRBD2. The germline gives CDR1 SGHNT, CDR2 YYREEE (reference sequence). The CDR3 has 15 residues. The ends lost 4 bases at V and 3 bases at J; junction bases unmatched: 6. The CDR3 DNA reads as TGTGCCAGCAGCGTACTAGCGGGAGTGGGCTACGAGCAGTACTTC. The encoded protein is CASSVLAGVGYEQYF.

This chain connects TRBV29-1 to TRBJ2-7; a possible D gene is TRBD2 (6 bases). CDR3 size: 13 residues. V was cut by 4 bases and J by 2 bases, with 12 bases left in between. Per the germline V gene, CDR1 is SQVTM and CDR2 is ANQGSEA. DNA for the CDR3: TGCAGCGTTGTCGGCTGGGGGGCCTACGAGCAGTACTTC. It encodes CSVVGWGAYEQYF.

The chain recombines TRBV21-1 with TRBJ1-2; TRBD1 is the table's D call, not checked against the DNA. TRBV21-1 counts as a pseudogene. The CDR3 covers 18 residues. CDR3 residues: CASSKCDPRGRKCYGYTF. The CDR3 DNA reads TGTGCCAGCAGCAAATGTGATCCCAGGGGGCGGAAATGCTATGGCTACACCTTC.

J is TRBJ1-1 and V is TRBV27; TRBD1 is a possible D gene (6 bases). In germline, CDR1 is MNHEY, CDR2 SMNVEV (reference sequence). Trimming removed 5 bases at V and 4 bases at J, with 14 bases between. The CDR3 sequence is 14 residues long. CDR3 region: CASSGGGASTEAFF. In nucleotides, the CDR3 is TGTGCCAGCAGTGGGGGGGGCGCGTCCACTGAAGCTTTCTTT.

The rearrangement uses TRBV7-9 and TRBJ2-7; the D is unclear. There are 15 residues in the CDR3. Per germline, CDR1 SEHNR and CDR2 FQNEAQ (reference sequence). Trimming left V 3 bases short and J 3 bases short, with 15 bases between. Here the CDR3 DNA reads TGTGCCAGCAGCTTCTCCATCGGTGAATACTACGAGCAGTACTTC. Translated: CASSFSIGEYYEQYF.

This clone occurred once. The V call is TRBV4-1, the J call TRBJ2-1; 13 nucleotides match TRBD2. Trimming at V came to 1 base and at J to 3 bases, leaving 6 bases not matched to a gene. Looked up from germline, CDR1 is MGHRA and CDR2 is YSYEKL. This CDR3 contains 18 residues. The CDR3 reads CASSQGGLAGRLYNEQFF. As DNA, the CDR3 is TGCGCCAGCAGCCAAGGGGGACTAGCGGGACGTCTCTACAATGAGCAGTTCTTC.

The chain combines TRBV5-4 with TRBJ1-3; D unclear. The CDR3 extends over 13 amino acids. Per the germline V gene, CDR1 is SGHNT and CDR2 is YYREEE (reference sequence). Between the trimmed V and J ends, which lost 2 bases and 4 bases, there was a span of 7 bases. The chain's CDR3 is CASSFLQGNTIYF. In DNA form, the CDR3 reads TGTGCCAGCAGCTTTCTACAGGGAAACACCATATATTTT.

The gene calls are TRBV27 and TRBJ1-6; 7 positions agree with TRBD1. Trimming at V came to 6 bases and at J to 5 bases, leaving 16 bases not matched to a gene. The CDR3 runs to 18 residues. Germline CDR1 reads MNHEY; CDR2 reads SMNVEV (reference sequence). Here the CDR3 reads CASSRNTNRGPNNSPLHF. DNA for the CDR3: TGTGCCAGCAGCCGAAACACGAACAGGGGTCCGAATAATTCACCCCTCCACTTT.

The chain joins TRBV6-5 to TRBJ2-5; D uncertain. CDR1 MNHEY and CDR2 SVGAGI come from the germline V gene. The CDR3 runs to 15 residues. V shed 0 bases and J shed 1 base, with 9 bases lying between them. CDR3 region: CASSYSVGTQETQYF. CDR3 in DNA: TGTGCCAGCAGTTACTCTGTCGGTACCCAAGAGACCCAGTACTTC.

The chain recombines TRBV28 with TRBJ2-1; TRBD2 aligns across 8 bases. The CDR3 consists of 15 residues. Germline V gene data show CDR1 as MDHEN and CDR2 as SYDVKM. V lost 5 bases and J lost 4; bases outside the gene matches: 7. The CDR3 bases are TGTGCCAGCAGTCCAAGCGGGGGTGGATACAATGAGCAGTTCTTC. This sequence encodes CASSPSGGGYNEQFF. Supplemented by reference TRBV28 and TRBJ2-1, the full variable domain reads DVKVTQSSRYLVKRTGEKVFLECVQDMDHENMFWYRQDPGLGLRLIYFSYDVKMKEKGDIPEGYSVSREKKERFSLILESASTNQTSMYLCASSPSGGGYNEQFFGPGTRLTVL.

The V gene is TRBV5-1, the J gene TRBJ2-1, with 8 bases that match TRBD2. The V and J ends lost 0 bases and 4 bases, in that order; junction bases with no gene match: 3. Germline assignment: CDR1 SGHRS and CDR2 YFSETQ. The CDR3 is 15 residues long. CDR3 loop: CASSLESGGYNEQFF. The CDR3 DNA reads as TGCGCCAGCAGCTTGGAGTCGGGAGGGTACAATGAGCAGTTCTTC.

The chain couples TRBV5-1 to TRBJ1-3; D remains ambiguous. Trimming removed 2 bases from V and 0 bases from J, with 9 bases in between. The germline V gene encodes CDR1 SGHRS and CDR2 YFSETQ. This CDR3 is 15 amino acids long. This CDR3 is CASSLNGASGNTIYF. CDR3 coding DNA: TGCGCCAGCAGCTTAAACGGTGCCTCTGGAAACACCATATATTTT.

This rearrangement joins TRBV27 to TRBJ2-7; 15 bases line up with TRBD2. CDR1 is MNHEY, CDR2 SMNVEV, per germline (reference sequence). The CDR3 runs 17 residues. V was pared by 7 bases and J by 5 bases, with 12 bases of the junction left unmatched. As DNA, the CDR3 is TGTGCCAGCACCATTCAGGGACTAGCGGGAGGCCGGCACGAGCAGTACTTC. It translates to CASTIQGLAGGRHEQYF.

The V call is TRBV27, the J call TRBJ2-1, with D perhaps matching TRBD2 (5 bases). This CDR3 is 13 amino acids long. Germline loops: CDR1 MNHEY, CDR2 SMNVEV (reference sequence). The ends were cut back, 4 bases at V and 9 bases at J, with 13 bases in the middle. The chain's CDR3 is CASSYRTASEQFF. The CDR3 DNA is TGTGCCAGCAGTTACCGGACTGCGAGTGAGCAGTTCTTC.

The chain joins TRBV10-1 to TRBJ1-1, with a possible D match to TRBD1 (5 bases). This CDR3 contains 13 residues. Trimming took off 6 bases at V and 2 bases at J, with 10 bases between the two ends. Germline CDR1 and CDR2: WNHNN and SYGVQD (reference sequence). The CDR3 DNA sequence: TGCGCCAGCAGCCTACAGGTTAACACTGAAGCTTTCTTT. Translating gives CASSLQVNTEAFF.

The chain joins TRBV11-3 to TRBJ2-1, with 9 positions matching TRBD2. Germline V lookup: CDR1 SGHNT, CDR2 YENEEA. This CDR3 spans 17 amino acids. With 0 bases clipped from V and 4 bases from J, the junction kept 7 bases outside the gene matches. The CDR3 here is CASSLDLASGVYNEQFF. The CDR3 region has the DNA TGTGCCAGCAGCTTAGATCTAGCTAGCGGGGTTTACAATGAGCAGTTCTTC.

This chain uses TRBV6-5 with TRBJ2-1; 8 nucleotides align to TRBD2. The CDR3 is 15 residues long. Trimming removed 5 bases from V and 0 bases from J; junction bases left unmatched: 3. Looked up from germline, CDR1 is MNHEY and CDR2 is SVGAGI. In nucleotides, the CDR3 is TGTGCCAGCAGTAAGACTAGCGTCTCCTACAATGAGCAGTTCTTC. This sequence encodes CASSKTSVSYNEQFF.

This chain uses TRBV30 with TRBJ1-2, with D perhaps TRBD1 (6 bases). V dropped 2 bases and J dropped 6 bases, with 16 bases sitting between them. This CDR3 has 14 amino acids. CDR1 and CDR2 (germline): GTSNPN, SVGIG (reference sequence). CDR3 in DNA: TGTGCCTGGAGTAGGGGGGGCGCAGGCAATGGCTACACCTTC. It translates to CAWSRGGAGNGYTF.

The gene calls are TRBV6-6 and TRBJ2-1; 11 bases map to TRBD1. The trim removed 7 bases at V and 3 bases at J, leaving 5 bases unmatched. CDR1 MNHNY and CDR2 SVGAGI come from the germline V gene (reference sequence). CDR3 size: 15 residues. For the CDR3, the DNA is TGTGCCAGCACCCGGGACAGGGGGAACTACAATGAGCAGTTCTTC. Protein: CASTRDRGNYNEQFF.

This chain links TRBV6-5 with TRBJ2-7, with D possibly being TRBD1 (6 bases). V gave up 6 bases and J gave up 7 bases, with 16 bases separating them. Germline values: CDR1 MNHEY, CDR2 SVGAGI. CDR3 size: 13 residues. The CDR3 DNA follows: TGTGCCAGCAGCCACTCGCAGGGGCGTGAGCAGTACTTC. Protein sequence: CASSHSQGREQYF.

V and J are TRBV5-6 and TRBJ2-5; TRBD1 agrees at 7 bases. The CDR3 runs 13 residues. From germline, CDR1 is SGHDT and CDR2 YYEEEE. The J segment lost 7 bases and the V segment lost 4 bases, leaving 7 bases of the junction unmatched. The CDR3 here is CASSQRNRGTQYF. The DNA of the CDR3 is TGTGCCAGCAGCCAAAGAAACAGGGGGACCCAGTACTTC.

The rearrangement joins TRBV5-1 to TRBJ2-3; 7 bases map to TRBD1. V was pared by 0 bases and J by 2 bases, with 9 bases of the junction left unmatched. Germline V gene lookup returns CDR1 SGHRS and CDR2 YFSETQ. CDR3 length equals 17 residues. The CDR3 nucleotides read TGCGCCAGCAGCTTGGAGTCGACAGGGCTACTCACAGATACGCAGTATTTT. Its protein product is CASSLESTGLLTDTQYF.

Written as DNA, the CDR3 is TGTGCCAGCAGGCCAGGGGTGCCCCCCCGGGGGCAGTACTTC. It translates to CASRPGVPPRGQYF. J is TRBJ2-7 and V is TRBV28, with D perhaps matching TRBD1 (6 bases). V shed 6 bases and J shed 9 bases, with 21 bases lying between them. In germline, CDR1 is MDHEN, CDR2 SYDVKM. This CDR3 is 14 amino acids long.

The V gene is TRBV30, the J gene TRBJ2-5; 8 bases are a match to TRBD2. The trim removed 2 bases at V and 3 bases at J, leaving 11 bases unmatched. From germline, CDR1 is GTSNPN and CDR2 SVGIG (reference sequence). This CDR3 is 16 amino acids long. CDR3 sequence: CAWSFRPGLVEETQYF. The CDR3 DNA sequence: TGTGCCTGGAGTTTTCGTCCGGGACTAGTGGAAGAGACCCAGTACTTC.

This chain uses TRBV4-1 with TRBJ2-7; TRBD2 agrees at 7 bases. V lost 1 base to trimming and J lost 6 bases; unmatched junction nucleotides: 6. This CDR3 is 14 amino acids long. CDR1 is MGHRA and CDR2 is YSYEKL in the germline V gene. CDR3 coding DNA: TGCGCCAGCAGCCAAGGCCAGTTAGCGGGCGAGCAGTACTTC. Translating gives CASSQGQLAGEQYF.

V is TRBV28 and J is TRBJ1-2, with TRBD1 identical over 8 bases. Trimming at V came to 7 bases and at J to 4 bases, leaving 11 bases not matched to a gene. Germline assignment: CDR1 MDHEN and CDR2 SYDVKM. The CDR3 sequence is 15 residues long. The CDR3 bases are TGTGCCAGCACACCCCTATCGACAGGGGCCTATGGCTACACCTTC. It specifies CASTPLSTGAYGYTF.

The chain links TRBV27 to TRBJ2-3; 9 bases agree with TRBD1. The CDR3 totals 13 residues. Looked up from germline, CDR1 is MNHEY and CDR2 is SMNVEV (reference sequence). The ends lost 7 bases at V and 5 bases at J; junction bases unmatched: 4. The CDR3 DNA is TGTGCCAGCACCATGACAGGGGGAGATACGCAGTATTTT. It translates to CASTMTGGDTQYF.

The gene calls are TRBV13 and TRBJ2-7; 7 bases map to TRBD1. Germline V gene lookup returns CDR1 PRHDT and CDR2 FYEKMQ (reference sequence). The CDR3 sequence is 16 residues long. Trimming removed 4 bases from V and 2 bases from J; junction bases left unmatched: 11. In DNA, the CDR3 is TGTGCCAGCAGCTCCAAAGACTACGACAGGGCCTACGAGCAGTACTTC. Translation: CASSSKDYDRAYEQYF.